The T cell receptor (beta chain) described here comes from a study of shared T cell receptors in the human thymus. The protocol was immunoSEQ multiplex PCR, while the TCRdb copy is restricted to in-frame clones and leaves out a portion. Of around 730,000 clones in the sample, approximately 85% were seen once. This clone has only a few counts. The CDR3 has 19 residues. The ends lost 4 bases at V and 1 base at J; junction bases unmatched: 13. Germline CDR1 reads LGHNT; CDR2 reads FRNRAP. These sequences were also reported in another study, on human thymus T cells. That study adds: Healthy Finnish infants having corrective surgery for congenital heart defects served as donors. Thymus was obtained from resections taken during corrective heart surgery. Highly overlapping thymic repertoires among unrelated individuals were reported in related research.

The chain joins TRBV12-5 to TRBJ2-2; 9 positions agree with TRBD2. Sequenced input: thymocytes. This TCR was sampled from a girl less than two years old with a congenital heart defect. CDR3 amino acids: CASGYPPPSTSGNTGELFF. In nucleotides, the CDR3 is TGTGCTAGTGGTTACCCCCCTCCATCGACTAGCGGGAACACCGGGGAGCTGTTTTTT.